Below, one T cell receptor (beta chain) is given with its context. Original data processing: By means of reference gene primer amplification, nucleated cell counts were estimated. Clones were read by immunoSEQ multiplex PCR, and TCRdb kept only the in-frame ones, dropping some. V, J and clone size reflect that table, while D and trimming were determined from the DNA. Among roughly 80,000 clones listed, around 85% were seen once. J lost 3 bases, V lost 4 bases, and 8 bases had no gene match. CDR1 is SGDLS and CDR2 is YYNGEE in the germline V gene. CDR3 length: 15 amino acids. The data were obtained in a study of blood T cell repertoires in COVID-19. Whole-study context: T cells, B-cell-depleted T cells, or PBMCs supplied cDNA or gDNA.

The chain joins TRBV9 to TRBJ2-3; 7 positions match TRBD2. Sequencing was done on a sample of peripheral blood. The receptor was derived from a woman over 75 with active or convalescent COVID-19. The CDR3 region is CASSPRERETDTQYF. CDR3 in DNA: TGTGCCAGCAGCCCGCGGGAGAGGGAGACAGATACGCAGTATTTT. The complete variable domain, with remaining parts taken from reference TRBV9 and TRBJ2-3, reads DSGVTQTPKHLITATGQRVTLRCSPRSGDLSVYWYQQSLDQGLQFLIQYYNGEERAKGNILERFSAQQFPDLHSELNLSSLELGDSALYFCASSPRERETDTQYFGPGTRLTVL.